This record covers a single TCR beta chain. Which antigen it targets is not known. No clone much larger than this one lies a single base away; base qualities are absent. The junction shows trimming of 2 bases on V and 8 bases on J, and the gene matches do not reach 4 bases of it. The CDR3 contains 13 residues, cysteine and phenylalanine counted. The DNA shown is the 39-base CDR3, in frame from base 1. The germline V gene gives CDR1 as SGHDT and CDR2 as YYEEEE. The data derive from a study of vaccination and CD4 T cells after COVID-19 (dated by TCRdb to about 2022). For the study in its entirety: In the convalescent cohort there were six males and four females, among whom were two Hispanic individuals, seven Caucasians, two Asians and one multiracial person. Participants got two doses of the Pfizer-BioNTech BNT162b2 vaccine (n=8) or two doses of the Moderna mRNA-1273 vaccine (n=2). The spike-specific CD4+ TCR repertoire was compared before and after mRNA vaccination in fewer than eleven COVID-19 convalescent patients and a few infection-naive healthy vaccine recipients. The cultures were stimulated with overlapping spike peptide pools from SARS-CoV-2 and from the common cold coronaviruses HCoV-NL63, HCoV-OC43 and HCoV-229E. Post-COVID blood samples were collected from convalescent patients a median of around 100 days after diagnosis, with a range of roughly 30 to 170 days. Post-vaccine blood samples were collected a median of approximately 68 days after the second vaccine dose, ranging from roughly 13 to 250 days. In an earlier paper using these donors, memory CD4+ T cell crossreactivity between SARS-CoV-2 and common cold coronavirus spike proteins was assessed at the TCR clonotype level. In control cultures, a CEFX viral epitope pool was used as positive control, an HIV-1 Nef peptide pool was used as negative control, or no peptide was added.

What this sample's treatment or condition label stands for: roughly 11-day PBMC culture with coronavirus spike peptide pools or control peptides (ViraFEST assay). CD4+ T cells from unexposed donors were collected before the COVID-19 pandemic (2011-2018). The study used the ViraFEST assay, which expanded antigen-specific T cells with peptide pools and then identified expanded clonotypes by TCR sequencing. PBMCs were cultured at about 2 million per well in IMDM supplemented with approximately 5% human AB serum and 8 to 10 IU/ml IL-2, with 10 ug/ml peptide pools added. Half of the culture medium was replaced with fresh IL-2-containing medium on days 3 and 7. CD4+ T cells were isolated after about nine days of culture through negative selection using the EasySep CD4+ T cell isolation kit. As cell numbers permitted, CD4+ T cells from unexposed donors were tested for reactivity to SARS-CoV-2 S and N and to four common cold coronavirus spike pools. Ficoll-Paque Plus gradient centrifugation was used to isolate PBMCs from whole blood, and the isolated PBMCs were then either used fresh or cryopreserved at -140C. In general, triplicate wells were set up for every culture condition. The leukapheresis product used for the unexposed donors was purchased from a commercial source.

Overall study outcomes, separate from this receptor: Of the vaccine-specific clones in convalescent patients, 304 of 307, or nearly all, reacted only to SARS-CoV-2 spike and did not cross-react with common cold coronaviruses. The number of convalescent patients in the study was relatively small, and the study did not examine early timepoints following natural infection. The median number of SARS-CoV-2-reactive clonotypes rose from 20 to 25 after infection to 38 after vaccination, but the change was not significant. In convalescent patients, a median around 84% of post-vaccine SARS-CoV-2-reactive clones were detected only after vaccination, and vaccine-specific priming was suggested by this finding.

The receptor library was made with PCR. TCR sequencing of DNA from cultured CD4+ T cells used the Oncomine TCR Beta short-read assay at the Johns Hopkins FTIC core. The QIAamp micro DNA kit was used to extract genomic DNA from the cultured CD4+ T cells. Oncomine TCR Beta libraries made from cultured CD4+ T cells were pooled using unique dual indexes and sequenced on an Illumina iSeq 100. The source study handled its data this way. Non-productive sequences were removed, and CDR3s not starting with C, not ending with F or W, or shorter than 7 amino acids were discarded. The MANAFEST web application was used to identify antigen-specific clonotypes by comparing peptide-stimulated wells against reference wells and other culture wells. An FDR below 0.05, an odds ratio above 5, and a productive frequency above 0.1% in at least two of three replicate wells were required for clones to be considered positive. Cross-reactive clonotypes were defined as significantly expanded in both SARS-CoV-2 spike wells and at least one common cold coronavirus spike condition. Similarity between CDR3 sequences was evaluated in R version 3.6.1 using Levenshtein distances (stringdist) and unrooted phylogenetic trees (ape). TCRdb's own reprocessing of the public reads used fastp at Q25 and MiXCR and kept productive beta chains. Rows are unified per CDR3 protein, each entry keeping the most common DNA and genes. Clone size and V and J calls follow TCRdb, not the original study. The sample table lists several thousand distinct CDR3 sequences, about 53% of them with a count of one. The ten largest make up about 20% of the sample.

This sequence uses TRBV5-6 and TRBJ1-2, and TRBD1 matches 9 of the central bases. The TCR sequence derives from a human donor in good health. Input material: CD4+ T cells from blood, cultured in vitro. CDR3 reads: CASSLQGAGGYTF. The bases read TGTGCCAGCAGCTTACAGGGGGCAGGGGGCTACACCTTC. Joined to the reference TRBV5-6 and TRBJ1-2 proteins, this CDR3 gives the full variable domain: DAGVTQSPTHLIKTRGQQVTLRCSPKSGHDTVSWYQQALGQGPQFIFQYYEEEERQRGNFPDRFSGHQFPNYSSELNVNALLLGDSALYLCASSLQGAGGYTFGSGTRLTVV.